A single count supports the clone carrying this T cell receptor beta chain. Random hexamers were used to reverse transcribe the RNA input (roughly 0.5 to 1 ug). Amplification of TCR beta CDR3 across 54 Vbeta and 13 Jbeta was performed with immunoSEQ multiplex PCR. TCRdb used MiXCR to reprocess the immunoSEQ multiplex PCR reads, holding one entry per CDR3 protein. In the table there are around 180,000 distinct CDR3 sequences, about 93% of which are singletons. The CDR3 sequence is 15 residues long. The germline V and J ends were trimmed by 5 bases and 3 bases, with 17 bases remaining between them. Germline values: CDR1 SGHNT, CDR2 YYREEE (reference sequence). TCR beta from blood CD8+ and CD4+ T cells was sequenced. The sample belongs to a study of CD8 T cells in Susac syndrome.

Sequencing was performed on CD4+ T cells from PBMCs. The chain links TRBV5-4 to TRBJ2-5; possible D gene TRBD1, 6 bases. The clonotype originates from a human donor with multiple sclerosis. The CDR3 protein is CASRLYDRKEETQYF. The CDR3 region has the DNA TGTGCCAGCAGACTCTACGACAGGAAAGAAGAGACCCAGTACTTC.